These 15 T cell receptor beta chains were sequenced from one sample in a study of sequential checkpoint blockade in melanoma. This table comes from immunoSEQ multiplex PCR, and its TCRdb copy is limited to in-frame clones, with some not included. The sample contains about 15,000 clones, around 77% of which appear only once. Treatment described: randomized to nivolumab then ipilimumab (arm A) or the reverse (arm B). Sample: CD8+ T cells sorted from blood (inferred from file names), taken from a patient given nivolumab and ipilimumab in sequence. The receptors derive from a human donor with melanoma.

The V call is TRBV6-1, the J call TRBJ1-2; no reliable D call. Trimming removed 4 bases from V and 6 bases from J, with 9 bases in between. CDR1 MNHNS and CDR2 SASEGT come from the germline V gene. The CDR3 covers 12 residues. Here the CDR3 reads CASSGGWDGYTF. The CDR3 region has the DNA TGTGCCAGCAGTGGAGGGTGGGATGGCTACACCTTC.

The CDR3 spells CASSHSGAGALYEQYF. The CDR3 nucleotides read TGTGCCAGCAGCCATTCCGGGGCGGGGGCCTTATACGAGCAGTACTTC. The chain combines TRBV27 with TRBJ2-5; tentative D call: TRBD2 (7 bases). The DNA end is more similar to TRBJ2-7, so the J call may be wrong. The length of the CDR3 is 16 residues. Germline lookup yields CDR1 MNHEY and CDR2 SMNVEV (reference sequence).

Comments on this clone: Sequence at one end of the junction differs from germline and may be a read error. The same CDR3 is also encoded by other DNA sequences in this sample. The chain is built from TRBV7-6 and TRBJ1-4; 11 nucleotides align to TRBD1. This CDR3 region has 16 residues. From germline, CDR1 is SGHVS and CDR2 FNYEAQ. The CDR3 here is CASSPGQGAVNEKLFF. The CDR3 DNA reads as TGCGCCAGCAGCCCCGGACAGGGGGCCGTTAATGAAAAACTGTTTTTT.

V is TRBV20-1 and J is TRBJ2-7; D possibly corresponds to TRBD1 (5 bases). The CDR3 runs 10 residues. The germline CDR1 and CDR2 sequences are DFQATT and SNEGSKA (reference sequence). Trimming cost V 6 bases and J 4 bases, with 7 bases left between them. The CDR3 sequence is CSAGPYEQYF. The CDR3 DNA sequence: TGCAGTGCGGGGCCTTACGAGCAGTACTTC.

The V gene is TRBV7-6, the J gene TRBJ2-2; no reliable D call. Trimming took 5 bases from V and 4 from J, leaving 11 bases between them. The germline gives CDR1 SGHVS, CDR2 FNYEAQ. CDR3 length: 14 amino acids. CDR3 sequence: CASSDVRITGELFF. The DNA for the CDR3 is TGTGCCAGCAGCGACGTGAGGATCACCGGGGAGCTGTTTTTT.

Regarding this clone: The junction and the germline gene differ at one end; a read error may be behind it. The J gene is TRBJ2-7, the V gene TRBV29-1, with a weak D call TRBD2 (5 bases). This CDR3 region has 8 residues. Germline lookup yields CDR1 SQVTM and CDR2 ANQGSEA. CDR3 residues: CSVGPEGF. The CDR3 DNA reads as TGCAGCGTTGGGCCCGAGGGATTC.

This chain uses TRBV19 with TRBJ1-5, with D unclear. The CDR3 is 13 residues long. The ends were cut back, 3 bases at V and 4 bases at J, with 7 bases in the middle. Per germline, CDR1 LNHDA and CDR2 SQIVND (reference sequence). In DNA, the CDR3 is TGTGCCAGTAGTATTTCAGGAAATCAGCCCCAGCATTTT. Translating gives CASSISGNQPQHF.

This chain links TRBV2 with TRBJ2-5; 11 nucleotides agree with TRBD2. The CDR3 covers 14 residues. J was trimmed by 5 bases and V by 6 bases; bases with no gene match: 5. Germline values: CDR1 SNHLY, CDR2 FYNNEI. CDR3 sequence: CASRTSGVYETQYF. CDR3 coding DNA: TGTGCCAGCAGGACTAGCGGGGTTTACGAGACCCAGTACTTC. The complete variable domain, with remaining parts taken from reference TRBV2 and TRBJ2-5, reads EPEVTQTPSHQVTQMGQEVILRCVPISNHLYFYWYRQILGQKVEFLVSFYNNEISEKSEIFDDQFSVERPDGSNFTLKIRSTKLEDSAMYFCASRTSGVYETQYFGPGTRLLVL.

The chain couples TRBV5-1 to TRBJ2-7, with D possibly matching TRBD1 (5 bases). Germline CDR1 is SGHRS and CDR2 is YFSETQ. Trimming pared 0 bases from V and 4 bases from J, leaving 8 bases between. The CDR3 is 13 amino acids. CDR3 sequence: CASSLGTTYEQYF. CDR3 sequence (DNA): TGCGCCAGCAGCTTGGGGACAACTTACGAGCAGTACTTC.

In its sample, this clone was seen once. The genes are TRBV4-1 and TRBJ2-7, with TRBD2 identical over 7 bases. This CDR3 spans 16 amino acids. Germline values: CDR1 MGHRA, CDR2 YSYEKL. Unmatched junction bases numbered 8, after V lost 1 base and J lost 2 bases. CDR3 sequence reads: CASSQGVGGVAYEQYF. CDR3 bases: TGCGCCAGCAGCCAAGGGGTTGGGGGGGTAGCCTACGAGCAGTACTTC.

The V call is TRBV27, the J call TRBJ2-5, with D maybe TRBD2 (5 bases). Deletions cut 8 bases from V and 5 bases from J, with 6 bases between. Germline V CDR1 and CDR2: MNHEY, SMNVEV (reference sequence). CDR3 length: 10 residues. The CDR3: CASGEETQYF. Here the CDR3 DNA reads TGTGCCAGCGGGGAGGAGACCCAGTACTTC.

The chain employs TRBV7-9 and TRBJ1-4; D gene uncertain. This CDR3 has 14 amino acids. With 1 base removed from V and 8 bases from J, the gap between germline ends came to 11 bases. From germline, CDR1 is SEHNR and CDR2 FQNEAQ (reference sequence). CDR3 region: CASSLGSGMEKLFF. In DNA, the CDR3 is TGTGCCAGCAGCTTAGGCTCGGGGATGGAAAAACTGTTTTTT.

The J gene is TRBJ2-7, the V gene TRBV6-5, with 8 positions matching TRBD1. With V trimmed by 6 bases and J by 1 base, 5 bases remained unmatched. The CDR3 runs 14 residues. In germline, CDR1 is MNHEY, CDR2 SVGAGI. CDR3 region: CASSSGTGSYEQYF. CDR3 nucleotides: TGTGCCAGCAGCTCCGGGACAGGTTCCTACGAGCAGTACTTC.

On this clone: A read error may be the cause here, since a much bigger clone is one base away. Other DNA sequences from this sample encode an identical CDR3 as well. The J gene is TRBJ1-1, the V gene TRBV4-1; TRBD1 is a possible D gene (6 bases). The germline V and J ends were trimmed by 3 bases and 7 bases, with 15 bases remaining between them. Germline CDR1 reads MGHRA; CDR2 reads YSYEKL. The CDR3 covers 14 residues. CDR3 in DNA: TGCGCCAGCAGCCATAGCGGGGGGCGGGATGAAGCTTTCTTT. It translates to CASSHSGGRDEAFF.

The CDR3 DNA is TGTGCCTGGACCCCCGGGACATCCTACGAGCAGTACTTC. This codes for CAWTPGTSYEQYF. V is TRBV30 and J is TRBJ2-7, with a weak D call TRBD1 (6 bases). Deletions cut 4 bases from V and 1 base from J, with 11 bases between. This CDR3 region has 13 residues. The germline V gene encodes CDR1 GTSNPN and CDR2 SVGIG (reference sequence).